These 31 T cell receptor beta chains were sequenced from one sample in a study of CD8+CD57+ T cells in acquired aplastic anemia. Genomic DNA acted as the template from which TCR beta VDJ combination and CDR3 sequence profiling were carried out. One entry per CDR3 protein, called by TCRdb with MiXCR from the reads. The profile shows roughly 170,000 distinct CDR3 sequences, 48% of them singletons. In patients chosen for sequencing, flow cytometry had shown CD8+CD57+ cell expansion. The sequencing sample was made of sorted CD4+, CD8+, or CD8+CD57+ T cells (not recorded which) from PBMCs. These receptors originate from a human donor with aplastic anemia.

The V gene is TRBV7-9, the J gene TRBJ2-7; D remains ambiguous. This CDR3 has 13 residues. Trimming shortened V by 5 bases and J by 3 bases, and 11 bases separated the two germline ends. Germline-derived CDR1 and CDR2 are SEHNR and FQNEAQ (reference sequence). The CDR3 protein is CASSQEERYEQYF. The CDR3 DNA reads TGTGCCAGCAGCCAAGAAGAACGCTACGAGCAGTACTTC.

This clonotype showed up many times. The genes are TRBV19 and TRBJ2-5; perhaps D is TRBD1 or TRBD2 (6 bases each). The germline V gene has CDR1 LNHDA and CDR2 SQIVND (reference sequence). Trimming took off 6 bases at V and 2 bases at J, with 25 bases between the two ends. The CDR3 sequence is 18 residues long. The CDR3 sequence is CASSPPTGWRGLQETQYF. Here the CDR3 DNA reads TGTGCCAGTAGCCCCCCGACAGGCTGGAGGGGGTTACAAGAGACCCAGTACTTC.

This clonotype was detected many times. V usage is TRBV5-1 and J usage is TRBJ2-3; D possibly corresponds to TRBD1 (6 bases). CDR3 length: 16 residues. The germline CDR1 and CDR2 sequences are SGHRS and YFSETQ. V lost 6 bases, J lost 3 bases, and 20 bases lay in between. The DNA for the CDR3 is TGCGCCAGCAACCTAGGTTGGGGGCGTGAAACAGATACGCAGTATTTT. It is translated as CASNLGWGRETDTQYF.

This clonotype was counted only a few times. V gene TRBV7-3 combines with J gene TRBJ2-5; a weak D match, TRBD1 (6 bases). The V and J ends lost 5 bases and 5 bases respectively, with 18 bases between them. This CDR3 is built from 15 residues. Germline V CDR1 and CDR2: SGHTA, FQGTGA. Written as DNA, the CDR3 is TGTGCCAGCAGCCCGATGGGGGCCGTAGGGGAGACCCAGTACTTC. Amino acids: CASSPMGAVGETQYF.

This clonotype was seen a handful of times. The chain employs TRBV4-2 and TRBJ2-2; 16 positions agree with TRBD2. This CDR3 spans 21 amino acids. V dropped 4 bases and J dropped 4; count of bases not matched to a gene: 15. Germline V gives CDR1 LGHNA, CDR2 YNFKEQ. DNA of the CDR3: TGTGCCAGCAGCCCCACCCCCGGGACTAGCGGGGGGGCCGGGAGCACCGGGGAGCTGTTTTTT. Translated: CASSPTPGTSGGAGSTGELFF.

The rearrangement links TRBV20-1 to TRBJ1-6, with D possibly matching TRBD1 (5 bases). The CDR3 has 15 amino acids. Per the germline V gene, CDR1 is DFQATT and CDR2 is SNEGSKA (reference sequence). V lost 1 base, J lost 8 bases, and 15 bases lay in between. In nucleotides, the CDR3 is TGCAGTGCTAGAGTAGGGGCGCAGGGATATTCACCCCTCCACTTT. Translation gives CSARVGAQGYSPLHF.

This clonotype occurred many times. This rearrangement joins TRBV10-2 to TRBJ1-3; D gene unclear. V lost 4 bases and J 7 bases, leaving 11 bases between the germline ends. The CDR3 extends over 13 amino acids. Germline V gives CDR1 WSHSY, CDR2 SAAADI. CDR3 DNA sequence: TGCGCCAGCAGTGCCACGCCAGGCAACACCATATATTTT. This sequence encodes CASSATPGNTIYF.

V usage is TRBV7-9 and J usage is TRBJ2-5; TRBD1 matches at 7 bases. Germline CDR1 SEHNR, CDR2 FQNEAQ (reference sequence). The CDR3 extends over 15 amino acids. Unmatched junction bases numbered 5, after V lost 2 bases and J lost 2 bases. The CDR3 sequence is CASSLPNRGQETQYF. CDR3 nucleotide sequence: TGTGCCAGCAGCTTACCGAACAGGGGACAAGAGACCCAGTACTTC.

This rearrangement joins TRBV29-1 to TRBJ2-1; 10 bases are shared with TRBD2. The trim removed 4 bases at V and 7 bases at J, leaving 13 bases unmatched. There are 16 residues in the CDR3. Germline CDR1 reads SQVTM; CDR2 reads ANQGSEA. CDR3 in DNA: TGCAGCGTTGCGGGAGAAGCGGGAGGGCCCAGGAATGAGCAGTTCTTC. Its protein is CSVAGEAGGPRNEQFF.

V usage is TRBV19 and J usage is TRBJ2-1; D may match TRBD1 or TRBD2 (6 bases each). The CDR3 spans 15 residues. Germline loops: CDR1 LNHDA, CDR2 SQIVND (reference sequence). V was shortened by 4 bases and J by 8 bases, with 18 bases between the two germline ends. The CDR3 loop reads CASSNASGARDEQFF. The DNA of the CDR3 is TGTGCCAGTAGTAATGCTTCGGGGGCCAGGGATGAGCAGTTCTTC.

This sequence joins TRBV7-9 and TRBJ2-5; D unresolved. The V end was cut by 3 bases, the J end by 4 bases, with 9 bases between. Germline V gives CDR1 SEHNR, CDR2 FQNEAQ (reference sequence). This CDR3 has 13 residues. CDR3 DNA sequence: TGTGCCAGCAGCTTGTCGGCCCCAGAGACCCAGTACTTC. Amino acids: CASSLSAPETQYF.

Comment on this clonotype: A much larger clone lies one base from this, so it may be a read error. The CDR3 carries no conserved terminal phenylalanine or tryptophan, so it likely arises from a read error. The chain couples TRBV24-1 to TRBJ2-2; D possibly uses TRBD1 or TRBD2 (5 bases each). This CDR3 comprises 17 residues. Per germline, CDR1 KGHDR and CDR2 SFDVKD. V was cut by 1 base and J by 0 bases, with 11 bases left in between. The chain's CDR3 is CATSDFGMGPNTGELFS. The CDR3 DNA reads as TGTGCCACCAGTGATTTCGGGATGGGACCGAACACCGGGGAGCTGTTTTCT.

This sequence joins TRBV7-2 and TRBJ1-5; D perhaps matches TRBD1 (6 bases). The V gene lost 0 bases and the J gene lost 6 bases, with 6 bases spanning the gap. Germline V gene data show CDR1 as SGHTA and CDR2 as FQGNSA. The CDR3 covers 13 residues. CDR3 bases: TGTGCCAGCAGCTTAGCCAGGGGTCAGCCCCAGCATTTT. It is translated as CASSLARGQPQHF.

At least ten counts were recorded for this clonotype. The chain is built from TRBV7-3 and TRBJ2-1, with 9 bases that match TRBD2. CDR3 length equals 15 residues. CDR1 SGHTA and CDR2 FQGTGA come from the germline V gene. V shed 2 bases and J 6 bases; nucleotides not matched to a gene: 5. The CDR3 nucleotides are TGTGCCAGCAGCTTATCCCTAGCGGGGAGCAATGAGCAGTTCTTC. Protein: CASSLSLAGSNEQFF.

V gene TRBV24-1 combines with J gene TRBJ1-3; D is undetermined. The germline gives CDR1 KGHDR, CDR2 SFDVKD. The CDR3 consists of 14 residues. Trimming stripped 4 bases from V and 10 bases from J, with 16 bases between. CDR3 DNA: TGTGCCACCAGTGACCCCGGCAGAGGAGAGACCATATATTTT. It encodes CATSDPGRGETIYF.

This chain links TRBV29-1 with TRBJ1-1; D gene uncertain. The CDR3 runs to 11 residues. CDR1 and CDR2 (germline): SQVTM, ANQGSEA. The ends were cut back, 3 bases at V and 6 bases at J, with 8 bases in the middle. In DNA form, the CDR3 reads TGCAGCGTTGACCCTTGGGCTGAAGCTTTCTTT. Amino acids: CSVDPWAEAFF. The complete variable domain, with remaining parts taken from reference TRBV29-1 and TRBJ1-1, reads SAVISQKPSRDICQRGTSLTIQCQVDSQVTMMFWYRQQPGQSLTLIATANQGSEATYESGFVIDKFPISRPNLTFSTLTVSNMSPEDSSIYLCSVDPWAEAFFGQGTRLTVV.

This clonotype was counted only a few times. The chain has TRBV29-1 and TRBJ2-7; TRBD1 matches 7 bases. Germline V gives CDR1 SQVTM, CDR2 ANQGSEA. The CDR3 has 12 amino acids. V shed 6 bases and J 5 bases; nucleotides not matched to a gene: 7. The CDR3 coding sequence is TGCAGCGTCGACCCGGGACAGCACGAGCAGTACTTC. Its protein product is CSVDPGQHEQYF.

The chain joins TRBV5-1 to TRBJ2-2, with D tentatively TRBD1 (5 bases). The germline CDR1 and CDR2 sequences are SGHRS and YFSETQ. V was cut by 1 base and J by 11 bases, with 15 bases left in between. This CDR3 is 14 amino acids long. In nucleotides, the CDR3 is TGCGCCAGCAGCTTGACCACACGACAGAGCGAGCTGTTTTTT. Its protein is CASSLTTRQSELFF.

This clonotype was detected ten times or more. The chain recombines TRBV14 with TRBJ2-3, with no clear D. Trimming took 4 bases from V and 3 from J, leaving 11 bases between them. The CDR3 is made up of 14 amino acids. Germline V gene data show CDR1 as SGHDN and CDR2 as FVKESK. The chain's CDR3 is CASSPRVSTDTQYF. As DNA, the CDR3 is TGTGCCAGCAGCCCTAGGGTTTCTACAGATACGCAGTATTTT.

This rearrangement joins TRBV10-3 to TRBJ1-2, with D maybe TRBD1 (5 bases). CDR1 and CDR2 from the germline V gene are ENHRY and SYGVKD. The CDR3 length is 13 residues. Trimming pared 6 bases from V and 2 bases from J, leaving 10 bases between. The CDR3, as DNA: TGTGCCATCAGCTGGGACGGAAACTATGGCTACACCTTC. Amino acids: CAISWDGNYGYTF.

This clonotype has a handful of counts. The chain uses TRBV15 and TRBJ1-5; D gene unclear. This CDR3 spans 14 amino acids. With 5 bases removed from V and 4 bases from J, the gap between germline ends came to 12 bases. Germline lookup yields CDR1 LNHNV and CDR2 YYDKDF (reference sequence). The CDR3: CATSGQGMNQPQHF. The CDR3 coding sequence is TGTGCCACCAGCGGCCAAGGCATGAATCAGCCCCAGCATTTT.

The chain has TRBV19 and TRBJ2-3; possibly TRBD2 for D (5 bases). The CDR3 has 17 amino acids. Germline V gives CDR1 LNHDA, CDR2 SQIVND (reference sequence). With 9 bases removed from V and 0 bases from J, the gap between germline ends came to 22 bases. The CDR3 region has the DNA TGTGCCAGCAGCGGTGGAATTTACGGTCGTAGCACAGATACGCAGTATTTT. This encodes CASSGGIYGRSTDTQYF. Drawing the rest from reference TRBV19 and TRBJ2-3, the complete variable domain is DGGITQSPKYLFRKEGQNVTLSCEQNLNHDAMYWYRQDPGQGLRLIYYSQIVNDFQKGDIAEGYSVSREKKESFPLTVTSAQKNPTAFYLCASSGGIYGRSTDTQYFGPGTRLTVL.

This clonotype has a count of ten or more. This sequence joins TRBV12-3 or TRBV12-4 and TRBJ2-5; D remains unclear. This CDR3 contains 12 residues. V was cut by 5 bases and J by 7 bases, with 11 bases left in between. The CDR3 loop reads CASSALIGTQYF. The CDR3 DNA sequence: TGTGCCAGCAGTGCACTCATAGGGACCCAGTACTTC.

With regard to this clonotype: A much larger clone differs by one base, so this may be a read error. CDR3 DNA sequence: TGTGCCAGCAGAGGACAGATGAACACTGAAGCTTTCTTT. It translates to CASRGQMNTEAFF. The rearrangement uses TRBV2 and TRBJ1-1; D possibly corresponds to TRBD1 (6 bases). The germline V gene encodes CDR1 SNHLY and CDR2 FYNNEI. The V gene lost 6 bases and the J gene lost 0 bases, with 8 bases spanning the gap. The CDR3 loop spans 13 amino acids.

This rearrangement joins TRBV20-1 to TRBJ2-3; 7 bases align to TRBD2. Germline V CDR1 and CDR2: DFQATT, SNEGSKA (reference sequence). The V segment lost 8 bases and the J segment 0 bases; nucleotides outside the gene matches: 5. The CDR3 length is 13 residues. CDR3: CSTKAGSTDTQYF. The CDR3 coding sequence is TGCAGTACTAAAGCGGGGAGCACAGATACGCAGTATTTT.

The gene calls are TRBV19 and TRBJ2-5, with TRBD1 matching over 7 bases. This CDR3 has 17 amino acids. Germline V gene data show CDR1 as LNHDA and CDR2 as SQIVND (reference sequence). Trimming cost V 0 bases and J 5 bases; bases outside gene matches: 12. The CDR3 reads CASSIEGAQGKRETQYF. The CDR3 DNA reads TGTGCCAGTAGTATAGAAGGTGCACAGGGGAAGAGGGAGACCCAGTACTTC.

The chain combines TRBV19 with TRBJ2-7; 8 nucleotides line up with TRBD2. J lost 3 bases, V lost 1 base, and 11 bases had no gene match. This CDR3 has 17 residues. CDR1 LNHDA and CDR2 SQIVND come from the germline V gene (reference sequence). CDR3 region: CASSIASAGVEYYEQYF. CDR3 DNA: TGTGCCAGTAGTATAGCGTCAGCGGGAGTCGAGTACTACGAGCAGTACTTC.

This clonotype was found a few times. This sequence joins TRBV7-2 and TRBJ1-4; 9 nucleotides line up with TRBD1. The CDR3 totals 16 residues. The ends lost 0 bases at V and 8 bases at J; junction bases unmatched: 7. Germline loops: CDR1 SGHTA, CDR2 FQGNSA. CDR3: CASSLALGTGREKLFF. CDR3 sequence (DNA): TGTGCCAGCAGCTTAGCGCTGGGGACAGGGAGAGAAAAACTGTTTTTT.

About this clonotype itself: One junction end does not reproduce the germline sequence, and a read error may be involved. The chain has TRBV10-3 and TRBJ1-1, with 9 bases that match TRBD1. This CDR3 region has 14 residues. In germline, CDR1 is ENHRY, CDR2 SYGVKD. CDR3 residues: CAIREDRGNTEAFF. The CDR3 bases are TGTGCCATCAGGGAAGACAGGGGGAACACTGAAGCCTTCTTT.

The J gene is TRBJ2-1, the V gene TRBV19; D call uncertain. This CDR3 is built from 12 residues. Trimming removed 4 bases at V and 3 bases at J, with 4 bases between. The germline V gene has CDR1 LNHDA and CDR2 SQIVND (reference sequence). The CDR3 nucleotides are TGTGCCAGTAGTAAATACTACAATGAGCAGTTCTTC. Protein sequence: CASSKYYNEQFF.

The chain couples TRBV12-3 or TRBV12-4 to TRBJ2-1; 11 positions agree with TRBD2. The trim removed 6 bases at V and 7 bases at J, leaving 5 bases unmatched. This CDR3 spans 14 amino acids. The CDR3 here is CASSLAGGVNEQFF. For the CDR3, the DNA is TGTGCCAGCAGCCTAGCGGGGGGAGTGAATGAGCAGTTCTTC.